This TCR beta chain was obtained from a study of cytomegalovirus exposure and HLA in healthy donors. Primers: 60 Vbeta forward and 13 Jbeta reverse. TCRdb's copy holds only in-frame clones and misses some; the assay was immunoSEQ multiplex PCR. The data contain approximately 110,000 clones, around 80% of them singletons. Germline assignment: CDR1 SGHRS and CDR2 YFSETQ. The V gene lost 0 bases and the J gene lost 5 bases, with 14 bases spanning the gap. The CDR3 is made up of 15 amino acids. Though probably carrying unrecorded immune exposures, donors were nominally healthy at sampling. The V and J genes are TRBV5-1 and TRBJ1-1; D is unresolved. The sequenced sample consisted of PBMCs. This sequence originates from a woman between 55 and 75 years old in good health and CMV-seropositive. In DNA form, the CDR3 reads TGCGCCAGCAGCTTGGTCGGGTCTTGGGAGACTGAAGCTTTCTTT. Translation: CASSLVGSWETEAFF.